This T cell receptor (beta chain) originates from a study of post-analysis software for immune sequencing data. Study results and limitations: About five TRBV segments (TRBV5-6, TRBV5-1 and TRBV20-1 among them) occurred more frequently in patients than in controls.

This clonotype showed up just a few times. Its antigen is not identified. TCR beta cDNA libraries included unique molecular identifiers. TCRdb fed the PCR reads into MiXCR, producing one record per CDR3 protein. The data hold 750,000 to 900,000 distinct CDR3 sequences, with more than 45% observed a single time. CDR1 is DFQATT, CDR2 SNEGSKA, per germline (reference sequence). There are 14 residues in the CDR3. Trimming removed 2 bases from V and 6 bases from J; junction bases left unmatched: 7. This chain links TRBV20-1 with TRBJ2-5; 9 nucleotides line up with TRBD2. Sequenced material: blood. The receptor was derived from a girl aged 10 to 17 with multiple sclerosis. CDR3 region: CSARPGTSRQTQYF. CDR3 DNA sequence: TGCAGTGCTAGACCCGGGACTAGCCGGCAGACCCAGTACTTC.